This T cell receptor beta chain was sequenced during a study of T cell responses to AZD1222 COVID-19 vaccine. A remark on this clone: Additional DNA sequences in this sample encode the identical CDR3.

The CDR3 consists of 14 residues. V lost 0 bases to trimming and J lost 5 bases; unmatched junction nucleotides: 3. The germline CDR1 and CDR2 sequences are SGHNT and YYREEE (reference sequence). The data were produced by immunoSEQ multiplex PCR, yet TCRdb's version contains in-frame clones alone and is incomplete. The sample has under 110,000 clones, 90% seen once. The chain carries TRBV5-4 and TRBJ2-5; 8 bases are a match to TRBD1. Sequencing was performed on peripheral blood, taken on day 0 of AZD1222 vaccination. The sequence was collected from an adult in good health. CDR3 loop: CASSLAGGGETQYF. CDR3 DNA: TGTGCCAGCAGCTTGGCAGGGGGCGGGGAGACCCAGTACTTC.